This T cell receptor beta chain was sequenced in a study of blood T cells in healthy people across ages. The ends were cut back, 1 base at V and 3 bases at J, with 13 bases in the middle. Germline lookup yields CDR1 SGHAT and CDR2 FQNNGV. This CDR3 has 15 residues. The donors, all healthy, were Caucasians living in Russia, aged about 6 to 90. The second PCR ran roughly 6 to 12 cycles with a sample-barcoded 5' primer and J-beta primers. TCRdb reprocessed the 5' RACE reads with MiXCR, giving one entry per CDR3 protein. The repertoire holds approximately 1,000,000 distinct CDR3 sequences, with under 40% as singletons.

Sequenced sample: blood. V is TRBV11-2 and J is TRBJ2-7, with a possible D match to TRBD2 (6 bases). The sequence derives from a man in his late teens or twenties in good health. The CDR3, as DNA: TGTGCCAGCAGCTTAGTACGTGGAGCGGGCTACGAGCAGTACTTC. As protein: CASSLVRGAGYEQYF.